This T cell receptor beta chain was sequenced for a study of a mutant IDH1 vaccine in newly diagnosed glioma (dated by TCRdb to the early 2020s). For the wider study: Patients received eight vaccinations in weeks 1, 3, 5, 7, 11, 15, 19 and 23, corresponding to visits V03 through V10. Vaccination began 4-6 weeks after radiotherapy alone, or alongside temozolomide cycles in the chemotherapy-containing groups. Of the approximately 33 treated patients, around 62% were male and roughly 40% were female, and a mean age of 40.4 years was recorded. Before enrollment, most patients had been given radiochemotherapy with temozolomide as standard therapy, while the rest had received either radiotherapy alone or temozolomide alone. Six visits were used for peripheral blood collection: V03 (baseline), V05, V07, V10, V12 and V13. For exploratory analyses, longitudinal TCRB deep sequencing was carried out in roughly 23 treated patients wherever samples were available.

Libraries were built with the immunoSEQ multiplex PCR assay. The hsTCRB Kit was used according to the manufacturer's protocol to amplify rearranged TCR beta chain sequences. TCRB libraries were sequenced on an Illumina MiSeq. Under the source paper's analysis protocol: The kit vendor's proprietary platform handled demultiplexing, trimming and gene mapping. Imported from immuneACCESS, the table was reduced by TCRdb to in-frame sequences with V and J called. These copies leave out some clones; in studies compared against another copy, an unresolved V gene accounts for under half, and the cause of the remainder is not known. D and trimming come from the DNA, and the V and J calls and clone size come from that table. The sample profile shows some 130,000 clones; about four fifths of them were found once. The ten largest clonotypes hold 5% to 7% of the sample. The study at large found these results: Selection of PBMC samples for TCRB deep sequencing was based on availability. The authors stated that sample limitations prevented analyses of patient blood samples from being reproduced. No apparent relationship was observed between pseudoprogression and alterations in the top peripheral T cell clonotypes detected by TCRB sequencing. Immune responses induced by the vaccine were seen in roughly 95% of patients across multiple MHC alleles.

Its CDR3 holds 15 amino acids, cysteine through phenylalanine. The DNA shown is the 45-base CDR3, in frame from base 1. For CDR1 and CDR2, the germline V gene (reference sequence) lists SGHNT and YYREEE. The junction carries 12 bases between V and J, which are trimmed by 2 bases and 0 bases respectively. This clone showed up just once. Its antigen is not yet known. The record has no base qualities; no much larger clone is one base away. The time point label, read with the paper, signifies: week 11, during vaccination. Each vaccine dose, consisting of 300 ug of a 20-mer mutant IDH1 peptide in Montanide, was administered subcutaneously with topical imiquimod. The donors had newly diagnosed IDH1-mutant astrocytomas of WHO grade 3 or 4 that showed loss of nuclear ATRX. The samples were drawn from NOA16, a multicentre, single-arm, open-label phase I trial in Germany that tested a mutant IDH1 peptide vaccine in humans for the first time. Genomic DNA for TCRB sequencing was extracted from EDTA blood using the DNeasy Blood and Tissue Kit.

The sequence was collected from a man aged 40-49 years with glioma. The rearrangement joined TRBV5-4 to TRBJ2-7; a tentative D match to TRBD2 spans 6 bases. The input for sequencing was PBMCs, taken from a glioma patient whose treatment included an IDH1 peptide vaccine. DNA sequence: TGTGCCAGCAGCTTTCCGAACGGGGGCTCCTACGAGCAGTACTTC. Its product reads: CASSFPNGGSYEQYF.